Described below is a single T cell receptor (beta chain) sequence and its context. It has no known antigen specificity. Base qualities are missing; no much larger clone stands one base away. This record comes from a study of immunodeficiency (dated by TCRdb to about 2019). Context from the whole study: The repertoires were analyzed to search for VDJ recombination defects and oligoclonality.

Patients had fewer naive CD4 and especially CD8 T cells, with expanded effector memory subpopulations. Before TCR sequencing, CD3+CD4+ T cells were sorted out of fresh PBMCs. Genomic DNA was isolated using the QIAamp DNA Blood Mini Kit and then sent out for immunoSEQ repertoire analysis. A standard quantity of genomic DNA template was used for amplification of CDR3 regions by multiplex PCR. The PCR products underwent sequencing on an Illumina platform. The original methods were these. Sequences were aligned to a reference, with V, D and J gene definitions taken from IMGT. A nearest-neighbor clustering algorithm merged closely related sequences to remove PCR and sequencing errors. V, D and J usage was analyzed in productive unique and total sequences using ImmunoSEQ Analyzer tools and R version 3.6.1. TCRdb re-hosts the immuneACCESS table, in-frame sequences only. Its copies lack some clones; in the studies checked, an unresolved V gene accounts for under half of them, and the cause for the rest is not known. The V and J calls and clone size are taken from that table; D and trimming were inferred from the DNA. The sample table holds roughly 2,500 clones, of which more than 75% were seen once. In total, the top ten clones hold 15% to 20% of the sample.

The CDR3 covers 16 residues, taking in both the cysteine and the phenylalanine. CDR3 DNA is the only sequence kept; it has 48 bases, read in frame from the first base. Per the germline V gene (reference sequence), MNHEY is the CDR1 and SMNVEV is the CDR2. V is shortened by 3 bases, J by 2 bases, and the region joining them spans 11 bases. Here is what the overall study found, with its caveats: Entropy comparisons showed n=3 (open circles) for patients versus healthy controls; a thymic development effect was only suggested as possible. Severe oligoclonality, judged by top-100 and total clonotype frequencies, was seen in patient CD8+ but not CD4+ T cells. V-J pairing and productive entropy of CD4+ T cells appeared to be similar between patients and controls.

Sample: CD4+ T cells from blood. Rearrangement joined TRBV27 to TRBJ2-6, with a tentative D gene TRBD2 over 5 matching bases. The receptor's source is a woman aged 18-29 years with POLD1 deficiency. The nucleotide sequence reads TGTGCCAGCAGTTTGAGGAGGACGGCTGGGGCCAACGTCCTGACTTTC. Its coded protein is CASSLRRTAGANVLTF. Joined to the reference TRBV27 and TRBJ2-6 proteins, this CDR3 gives the full variable domain: EAQVTQNPRYLITVTGKKLTVTCSQNMNHEYMSWYRQDPGLGLRQIYYSMNVEVTDKGDVPEGYKVSRKEKRNFPLILESPSPNQTSLYFCASSLRRTAGANVLTFGAGSRLTVL.